A selection of T cell receptor beta chains follows, all from one sample in a study of T cell changes during pregnancy in multiple sclerosis. Libraries were prepared by immunoSEQ multiplex PCR; TCRdb keeps only in-frame clonotypes and omits some of them. Among approximately 100,000 clones, more than 80% were seen once, and the ten largest hold approximately 1.5%. The specimen comprised peripheral blood, sampled before pregnancy. These receptor sequences come from a female donor with multiple sclerosis, enrolled in a pregnancy study. Each CDR3 is given with its conserved first and last residue.

CDR3 length | V gene | CDR3 protein
15 | TRBV13 | CASSTARGQQETQYF
15 | TRBV7-9 | CASSRGGQGWETQYF
15 | TRBV5-8 | CASSLPTGMTEKLFF
15 | TRBV15 | CATSRDGAEQEPQHF
13 | TRBV7-8 | CASSPGQGGGYTF
14 | TRBV2 | CASSVLGAYSPLHF
13 | TRBV6-6 | CASSYLVQAKQYF
15 | TRBV21-1 | CASSWRLAGRYEQYF
12 | TRBV2 | CASEQSGYGYTF
13 | TRBV6-1 | CASRNGENTEAFF
16 | TRBV2 | CASSEEVLAGVYEQYF
17 | TRBV7-8 | CASSLGPGQSSGNTIYF
14 | TRBV7-2 | CASSQTSGTDTQYF
15 | TRBV6-1 | CASRSGGAGTDTQYF
17 | TRBV23-1 | CASSQRDRGRVNTEAFF
13 | TRBV14 | CASSRDRGYEQYF
15 | TRBV27 | CASSPGGATNEKLFF
17 | TRBV15 | CATSSVEVAGRLYEQYF
15 | TRBV5-1 | CASSLGDIGANVLTF
16 | TRBV9 | CASSVSPQADNSPLHF
18 | TRBV12-5 | CASGRTGWGGPVGGELFF
14 | TRBV6-5 | CASSYGSMNTEAFF
15 | TRBV18 | CASSSSGSSYNEQFF
16 | TRBV6-6 | CASSPPSGRGNNEQFF
13 | TRBV6-5 | CATYIGQGYGYTF
14 | TRBV28 | CASSLTGANTEAFF
14 | TRBV19 | CASSPRDRQETQYF
11 | TRBV7-9 | CASQGMDTQYF